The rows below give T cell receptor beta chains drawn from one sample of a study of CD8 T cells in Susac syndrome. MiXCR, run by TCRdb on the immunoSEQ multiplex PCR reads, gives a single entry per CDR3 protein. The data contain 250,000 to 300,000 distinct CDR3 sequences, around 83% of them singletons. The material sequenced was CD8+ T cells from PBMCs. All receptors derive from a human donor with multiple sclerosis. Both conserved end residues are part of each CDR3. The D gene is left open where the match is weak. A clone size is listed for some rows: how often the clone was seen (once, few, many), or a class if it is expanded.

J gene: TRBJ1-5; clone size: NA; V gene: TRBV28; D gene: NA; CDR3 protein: CASSHPSGQPQHF; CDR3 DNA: TGTGCCAGCAGTCATCCCTCGGGGCAGCCCCAGCATTTT
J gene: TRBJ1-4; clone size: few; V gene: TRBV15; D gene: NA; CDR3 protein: CATIRDGDTGEKLFF; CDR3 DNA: TGTGCCACCATCCGGGACGGCGATACGGGCGAAAAACTGTTTTTT
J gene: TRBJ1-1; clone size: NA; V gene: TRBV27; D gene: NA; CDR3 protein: CASSYREGDTEAFF; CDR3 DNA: TGTGCCAGCAGTTACAGGGAAGGGGACACTGAAGCTTTCTTT
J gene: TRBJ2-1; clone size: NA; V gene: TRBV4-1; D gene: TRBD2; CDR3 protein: CASSARLAGVNEQSF; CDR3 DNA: TGCGCCAGCAGCGCCCGACTAGCGGGAGTCAATGAGCAGTCCTTC
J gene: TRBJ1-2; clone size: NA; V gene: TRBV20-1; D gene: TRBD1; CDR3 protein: CSARDKGTGRYTF; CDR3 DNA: TGCAGTGCTAGAGATAAGGGGACAGGGAGGTACACCTTC
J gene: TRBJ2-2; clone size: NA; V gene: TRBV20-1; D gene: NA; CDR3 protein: CSASDRTVGELFF; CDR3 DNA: TGCAGTGCTAGCGACAGGACGGTCGGGGAGCTGTTTTTT
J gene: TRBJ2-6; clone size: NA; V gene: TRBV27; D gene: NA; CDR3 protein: CASSMDAAGANVLTF; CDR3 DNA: TGTGCCAGCAGCATGGACGCAGCTGGGGCCAACGTCCTGACTTTC
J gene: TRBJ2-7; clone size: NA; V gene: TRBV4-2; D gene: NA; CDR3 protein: CASSQAEIKSLANYEQYF; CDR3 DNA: TGTGCCAGCAGCCAAGCGGAAATCAAGAGTCTAGCAAACTACGAGCAGTACTTC
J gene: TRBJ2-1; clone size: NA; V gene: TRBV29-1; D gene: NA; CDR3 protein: CSVEPHSSYNEQFF; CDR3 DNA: TGCAGCGTTGAGCCCCACTCGTCCTACAATGAGCAGTTCTTC
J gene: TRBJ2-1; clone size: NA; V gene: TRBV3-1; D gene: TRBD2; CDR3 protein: CASSQEQPLAGGYNEQFF; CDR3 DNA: TGTGCCAGCAGCCAAGAACAGCCCCTAGCGGGAGGATACAATGAGCAGTTCTTC
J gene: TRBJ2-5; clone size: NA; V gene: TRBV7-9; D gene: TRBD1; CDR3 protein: CASSSTGEQETQYF; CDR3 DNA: TGTGCCAGCAGCTCTACAGGGGAGCAAGAGACCCAGTACTTC
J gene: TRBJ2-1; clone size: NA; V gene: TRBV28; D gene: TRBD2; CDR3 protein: CASSLPMERDYNEQFF; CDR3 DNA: TGTGCCAGCAGTCTCCCGATGGAGCGGGACTACAATGAGCAGTTCTTC
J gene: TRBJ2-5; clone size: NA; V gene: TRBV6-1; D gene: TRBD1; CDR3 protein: CASSAADRAIEETQYF; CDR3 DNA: TGTGCCAGCAGCGCCGCGGACAGGGCTATTGAGGAGACCCAGTACTTC
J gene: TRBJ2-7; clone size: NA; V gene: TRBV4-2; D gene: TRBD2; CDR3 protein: CASSPLLAGDSEQYF; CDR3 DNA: TGTGCCAGCAGCCCCCTCCTAGCGGGAGACTCCGAGCAGTACTTC
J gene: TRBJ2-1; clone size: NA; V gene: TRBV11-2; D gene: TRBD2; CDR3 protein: CASSGSGRLDEQFF; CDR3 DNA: TGTGCCAGCAGCGGCAGCGGGAGGCTGGATGAGCAGTTCTTC
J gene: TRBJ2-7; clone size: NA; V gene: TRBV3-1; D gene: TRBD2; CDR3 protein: CASSHRTSGSEQYF; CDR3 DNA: TGTGCCAGCAGCCACCGGACTAGCGGGAGCGAGCAGTACTTC
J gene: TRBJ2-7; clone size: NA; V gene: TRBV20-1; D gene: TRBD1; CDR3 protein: CSADNRDRVFYEQYF; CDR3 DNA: TGCAGTGCTGATAACCGGGACAGGGTATTTTACGAGCAGTACTTC
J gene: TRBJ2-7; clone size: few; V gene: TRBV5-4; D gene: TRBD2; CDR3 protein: CASSLAGGGYEQYF; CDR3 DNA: TGTGCCAGCAGCTTGGCGGGAGGAGGCTACGAGCAGTACTTC
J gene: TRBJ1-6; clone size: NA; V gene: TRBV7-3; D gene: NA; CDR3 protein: CASSYGSRDINSPLHF; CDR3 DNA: TGTGCCAGCAGCTATGGAAGCCGGGACATTAATTCACCCCTCCACTTT
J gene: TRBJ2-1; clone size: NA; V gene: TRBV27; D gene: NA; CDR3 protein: CASKHGDNEQFF; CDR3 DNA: TGTGCCAGCAAGCATGGGGACAATGAGCAGTTCTTC